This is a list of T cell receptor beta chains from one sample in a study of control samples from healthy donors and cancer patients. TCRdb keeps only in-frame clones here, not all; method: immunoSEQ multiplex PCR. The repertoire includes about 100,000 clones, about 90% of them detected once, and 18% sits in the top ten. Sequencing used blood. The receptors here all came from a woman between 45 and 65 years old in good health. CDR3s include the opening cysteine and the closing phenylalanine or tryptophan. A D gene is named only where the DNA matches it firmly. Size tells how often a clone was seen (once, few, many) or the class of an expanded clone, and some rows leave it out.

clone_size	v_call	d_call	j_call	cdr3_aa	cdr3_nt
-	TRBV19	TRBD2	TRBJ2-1	CASNSGGVLYNEQFF	TGTGCCAGTAATAGCGGGGGGGTGCTCTACAATGAGCAGTTCTTC
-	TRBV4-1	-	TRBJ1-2	CASSQEAGRVDGYTF	TGCGCCAGCAGCCAAGAGGCCGGCAGGGTTGATGGCTACACCTTC
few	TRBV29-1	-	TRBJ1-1	CSVEEPLRAAFF	TGCAGCGTTGAGGAGCCTCTGAGGGCAGCTTTCTTT
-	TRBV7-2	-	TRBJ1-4	CASSPGLLGTNEKLFF	TGTGCCAGCAGCCCTGGTCTGCTGGGAACTAATGAAAAACTGTTTTTT
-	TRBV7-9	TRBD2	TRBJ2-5	CASSSTTGTSLETQYF	TGTGCCAGCAGCTCCACAACCGGGACTAGTTTGGAGACCCAGTACTTC
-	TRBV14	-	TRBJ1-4	CASSQLTRAKNEKLFF	TGTGCCAGCAGCCAACTTACTCGGGCAAAAAATGAAAAACTGTTTTTT
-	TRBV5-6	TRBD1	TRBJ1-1	CASSSGQGIPEAFF	TGTGCCAGCAGCTCCGGACAGGGGATCCCTGAAGCTTTCTTT
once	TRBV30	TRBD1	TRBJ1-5	CAWRGQGGNQPQHF	TGTGCCTGGAGGGGACAGGGGGGGAATCAGCCCCAGCATTTT
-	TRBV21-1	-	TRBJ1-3	CASSKGILTGNTIYF	TGTGCCAGCAGCAAAGGTATCCTTACTGGAAACACCATATATTTT
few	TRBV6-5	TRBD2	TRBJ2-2	CASSLAGGLSGELFF	TGTGCCAGCAGTTTAGCGGGAGGGTTGTCCGGGGAGCTGTTTTTT
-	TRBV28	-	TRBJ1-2	CASSSTQGGYGYTF	TGTGCCAGCAGCTCGACTCAGGGCGGATATGGCTACACCTTC
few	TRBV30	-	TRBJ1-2	CAWSEGYGYTF	TGTGCCTGGAGTGAAGGCTATGGCTACACCTTC
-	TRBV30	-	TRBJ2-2	CAWSLALTGELFF	TGTGCCTGGAGTCTAGCGTTAACCGGGGAGCTGTTTTTT
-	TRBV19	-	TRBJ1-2	CASGNSNYGYGYTF	TGTGCCAGTGGCAACAGTAACTATGGCTATGGCTACACCTTC
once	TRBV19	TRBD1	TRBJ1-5	CASTRDRGNQPQHF	TGTGCCAGTACCCGGGACAGGGGCAATCAGCCCCAGCATTTT
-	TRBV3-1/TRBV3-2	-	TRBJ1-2	CASSQEAAGGSSNTF	TGTGCCAGCAGCCAAGAGGCAGCCGGTGGGAGTAGCAACACCTTC
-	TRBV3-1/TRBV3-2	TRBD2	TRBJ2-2	CASSQAGRGGLNTGELFF	TGTGCCAGCAGCCAAGCCGGACGGGGGGGCCTTAACACCGGGGAGCTGTTTTTT
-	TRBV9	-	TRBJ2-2	CASSVGSGELFF	TGTGCCAGCAGCGTCGGGTCCGGGGAGCTGTTTTTT
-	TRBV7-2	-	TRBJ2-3	CASSLLIRGGRTDTQYF	TGTGCCAGCAGCTTATTAATACGTGGGGGGAGGACAGATACGCAGTATTTT
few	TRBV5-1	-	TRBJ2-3	CASSLQTAYTDTQYF	TGCGCCAGCAGCTTGCAGACAGCATACACAGATACGCAGTATTTT
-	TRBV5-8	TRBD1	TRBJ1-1	CASSLTGREAFF	TGTGCCAGCAGCCTGACAGGGAGAGAAGCTTTCTTT
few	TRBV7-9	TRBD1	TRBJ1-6	CASSGTAVSNSYNSPLHF	TGTGCCAGCAGCGGGACAGCAGTGTCGAACTCCTATAATTCACCCCTCCACTTT
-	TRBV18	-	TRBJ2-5	CASSPDRETQYF	TGTGCCAGCTCACCGGATAGGGAGACCCAGTACTTC
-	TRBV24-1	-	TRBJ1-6	CATTRSYNSPLHF	TGTGCCACCACTCGGTCGTATAATTCACCCCTCCACTTT
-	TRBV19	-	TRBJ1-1	CASSTQDGSYAFF	TGTGCCAGTAGTACCCAAGACGGGTCGTACGCTTTCTTT
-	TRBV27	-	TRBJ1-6	CASSPRVNSYNSPLHF	TGTGCCAGCAGCCCCCGAGTGAACTCCTATAATTCACCCCTCCACTTT
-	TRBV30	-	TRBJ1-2	CAWSNLGSLELNYGYTF	TGTGCCTGGAGTAATTTGGGCAGCCTAGAGTTAAACTATGGCTACACCTTC
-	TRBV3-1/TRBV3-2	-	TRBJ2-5	CASSLRRETQYF	TGTGCCAGCAGCCTAAGACGGGAGACCCAGTACTTC
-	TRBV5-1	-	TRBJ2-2	CASSFGTSSYTGELFF	TGCGCCAGCAGCTTTGGCACTAGCTCCTACACCGGGGAGCTGTTTTTT
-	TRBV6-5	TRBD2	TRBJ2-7	CASRESSGGLYEQYF	TGTGCCAGCAGAGAGAGTAGCGGGGGCCTCTACGAGCAGTACTTC
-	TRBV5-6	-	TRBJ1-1	CASRKTGQNTEAFF	TGTGCCAGCAGAAAAACAGGGCAGAACACTGAAGCTTTCTTT
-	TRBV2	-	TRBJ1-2	CASSMRAGYTF	TGTGCCAGCAGTATGCGGGCTGGCTACACCTTC
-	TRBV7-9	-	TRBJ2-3	CASSFFSASGTDTQYF	TGTGCCAGCAGCTTTTTCTCCGCCTCTGGCACAGATACGCAGTATTTT
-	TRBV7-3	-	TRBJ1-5	CASSLIRQPQHF	TGTGCCAGCAGCTTGATAAGGCAGCCCCAGCATTTT
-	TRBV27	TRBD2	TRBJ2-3	CASSSVAGETDTQYF	TGTGCCAGCAGTTCCGTAGCGGGAGAGACAGATACGCAGTATTTT
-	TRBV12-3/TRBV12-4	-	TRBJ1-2	CASRFGTEDGYTF	TGTGCCAGCAGGTTCGGGACGGAGGATGGCTACACCTTC
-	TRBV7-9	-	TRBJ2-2	CASSLAGELFF	TGTGCCAGCAGCTTAGCCGGGGAGCTGTTTTTT
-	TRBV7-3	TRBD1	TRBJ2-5	CASSPRGTGVETQYF	TGTGCCAGCAGCCCCCGGGGGACAGGGGTCGAGACCCAGTACTTC
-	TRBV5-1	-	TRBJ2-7	CASSSPGWGLYEQYF	TGCGCCAGCAGCTCCCCGGGGTGGGGGCTGTACGAGCAGTACTTC
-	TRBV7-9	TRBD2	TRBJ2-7	CASSPRMGGGGAYEQYF	TGTGCCAGCAGCCCCAGGATGGGTGGCGGGGGAGCCTACGAGCAGTACTTC
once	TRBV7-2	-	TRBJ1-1	CASSPLVETEAFF	TGTGCCAGCAGCCCTTTGGTAGAGACTGAAGCTTTCTTT
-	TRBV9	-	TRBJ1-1	CASSVGPNTEAFF	TGTGCCAGCAGCGTCGGTCCAAACACTGAAGCTTTCTTT
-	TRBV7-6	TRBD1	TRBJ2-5	CASCRGIQETQYF	TGTGCCAGCTGCAGGGGGATTCAAGAGACCCAGTACTTC
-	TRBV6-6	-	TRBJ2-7	CASTDQKGATYEQYF	TGTGCCAGCACCGACCAGAAGGGCGCCACCTACGAGCAGTACTTC
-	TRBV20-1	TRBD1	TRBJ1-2	CSATKGGGYTF	TGCAGTGCGACCAAAGGGGGCGGCTACACCTTC
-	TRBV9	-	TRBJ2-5	CASSVAGAQETQYF	TGTGCCAGCAGCGTAGCTGGGGCCCAAGAGACCCAGTACTTC
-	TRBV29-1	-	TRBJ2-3	CSVARLGDTTDTQYF	TGCAGCGTTGCCAGGCTGGGGGACACCACAGATACGCAGTATTTT
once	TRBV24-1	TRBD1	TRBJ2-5	CATSSRQGVSFQETQYF	TGTGCCACCAGTAGTCGACAGGGCGTGTCTTTCCAAGAGACCCAGTACTTC
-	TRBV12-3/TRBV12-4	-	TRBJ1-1	CASSLEGETEAFF	TGTGCCAGCAGTTTAGAGGGGGAAACTGAAGCTTTCTTT
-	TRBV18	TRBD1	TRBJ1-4	CASSPQTGPSEKLFF	TGTGCCAGCTCACCCCAGACAGGGCCGAGTGAAAAACTGTTTTTT
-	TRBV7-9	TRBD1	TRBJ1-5	CASSSMGQGAGPSNQPQHF	TGTGCCAGCAGCTCGATGGGACAGGGGGCTGGTCCTAGCAATCAGCCCCAGCATTTT
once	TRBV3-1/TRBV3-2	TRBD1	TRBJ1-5	CASSRPTGSGPQHF	TGTGCCAGCAGCCGTCCGACAGGGTCGGGGCCCCAGCATTTT
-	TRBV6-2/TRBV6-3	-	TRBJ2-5	CASSPDGWSSPGGTQYF	TGTGCCAGCAGTCCGGACGGCTGGTCATCTCCTGGGGGTACCCAGTACTTC
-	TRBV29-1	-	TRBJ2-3	CSVGGTRTDTQYF	TGCAGCGTTGGGGGGACTCGGACAGATACGCAGTATTTT
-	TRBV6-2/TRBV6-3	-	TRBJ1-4	CASSSPTGAFATNEKLFF	TGTGCCAGCAGCTCTCCCACAGGAGCCTTTGCAACTAATGAAAAACTGTTTTTT
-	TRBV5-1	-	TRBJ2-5	CASSDPRETQYF	TGCGCCAGCAGCGACCCGCGCGAGACCCAGTACTTC
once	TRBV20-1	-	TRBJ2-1	CSANGNEQFF	TGCAGTGCTAATGGCAATGAGCAGTTCTTC
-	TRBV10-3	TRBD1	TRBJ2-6	CAIFFTGEWVKVVGANVLTF	TGTGCCATCTTTTTTACAGGGGAGTGGGTGAAGGTAGTTGGGGCCAACGTCCTGACTTTC
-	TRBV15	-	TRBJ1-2	CATSLQSLGGYTF	TGTGCCACCAGCTTACAATCTCTGGGGGGCTACACCTTC
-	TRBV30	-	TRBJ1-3	CAWTPIPSGNTIYF	TGTGCCTGGACCCCGATACCTTCTGGAAACACCATATATTTT